The 20 T cell receptor beta chains below were found in one sample sequenced in a study of shared clonotypes between healthy human individuals. TCRdb keeps only in-frame clones here, not all; method: immunoSEQ multiplex PCR. The data hold fewer than 3 million clones, with about nine tenths observed a single time. Source material: naive CD4+ T cells from PBMCs. Subset meaning: CD45RA+ positively selected. The source is a man aged 18 to 29 in good health. Some clones in this sample may be carry-over from other donors' samples.

V is TRBV29-1 and J is TRBJ2-3; D not certain. CDR3 size: 14 residues. Germline lookup yields CDR1 SQVTM and CDR2 ANQGSEA. Trimming removed 5 bases at V and 2 bases at J, with 14 bases between. The CDR3 protein is CSVLEPVSTDTQYF. The CDR3 DNA reads as TGCAGCGTTCTGGAGCCGGTTTCCACAGATACGCAGTATTTT.

The V gene is TRBV14, the J gene TRBJ2-5; tentatively, D is TRBD1 or TRBD2 (5 bases each). The germline V gene encodes CDR1 SGHDN and CDR2 FVKESK. Trimming took 4 bases from V and 7 from J, leaving 13 bases between them. This CDR3 has 13 residues. The CDR3 spells CASSPSGPPTQYF. CDR3 nucleotide sequence: TGTGCCAGCAGCCCCTCGGGACCGCCGACCCAGTACTTC.

The chain has TRBV7-3 and TRBJ2-1; possibly TRBD2 for D (6 bases). CDR1 and CDR2 (germline): SGHTA, FQGTGA. Trimming pared 2 bases from V and 3 bases from J, leaving 14 bases between. The CDR3 contains 16 residues. In nucleotides, the CDR3 is TGTGCCAGCAGCTTACAGGGACTTCCCAACTACAATGAGCAGTTCTTC. Residues: CASSLQGLPNYNEQFF.

This sequence joins TRBV28 and TRBJ1-5; D might be TRBD1 (5 bases). V lost 10 bases and J 1 base, leaving 17 bases between the germline ends. Germline loops: CDR1 MDHEN, CDR2 SYDVKM. The CDR3 runs to 15 residues. CDR3 DNA: TGTGCCACCTCCTGGGGGGGGGTCAGCAATCAGCCCCAGCATTTT. Translated: CATSWGGVSNQPQHF.

This sequence joins TRBV7-9 and TRBJ1-1; maybe TRBD1 (5 bases). The V end was cut by 5 bases, the J end by 2 bases, with 12 bases between. Germline V gene lookup returns CDR1 SEHNR and CDR2 FQNEAQ (reference sequence). CDR3 size: 14 residues. In nucleotides, the CDR3 is TGTGCCAGCAGCCACGTAGGGGATAACACTGAAGCTTTCTTT. Its translation: CASSHVGDNTEAFF.

The chain carries TRBV14 and TRBJ1-1; D may be TRBD1 (6 bases). V lost 5 bases and J lost 2, with 9 bases in between. Germline loops: CDR1 SGHDN, CDR2 FVKESK. The CDR3 totals 13 residues. The CDR3 sequence: CASSWGLNTEAFF. The CDR3 DNA reads TGTGCCAGCAGCTGGGGGCTCAACACTGAAGCTTTCTTT.

The genes are TRBV2 and TRBJ2-2; TRBD1 matches 8 bases. Per the germline V gene, CDR1 is SNHLY and CDR2 is FYNNEI. Germline trimming cut 6 bases from V and 4 bases from J; bases unmatched to any gene: 4. The CDR3 consists of 14 residues. This CDR3 is CASSEQGGTGELFF. DNA for the CDR3: TGTGCCAGCAGCGAACAGGGGGGCACCGGGGAGCTGTTTTTT.

In its sample, this clone was seen once. The chain has TRBV7-3 and TRBJ2-7; D might be TRBD2 (5 bases). CDR1 is SGHTA and CDR2 is FQGTGA in the germline V gene. The CDR3 runs to 15 residues. V lost 4 bases, J lost 2 bases, and 15 bases lay in between. This CDR3 reads CASSSTSGSAYEQYF. The CDR3 nucleotides read TGTGCCAGCAGCTCTACATCGGGATCCGCCTACGAGCAGTACTTC.

This clone has more than one count but fewer than ten. The chain carries TRBV11-2 and TRBJ1-2, with 8 bases identical to TRBD1. Unmatched junction bases numbered 4, after V lost 2 bases and J lost 2 bases. The CDR3 totals 15 residues. Germline V CDR1 and CDR2: SGHAT, FQNNGV. For the CDR3, the DNA is TGTGCCAGCAGCTTAACCGGACAGGGCAACTATGGCTACACCTTC. Its protein product is CASSLTGQGNYGYTF. The whole variable domain, remainder taken from reference TRBV11-2 and TRBJ1-2, is EAGVAQSPRYKIIEKRQSVAFWCNPISGHATLYWYQQILGQGPKLLIQFQNNGVVDDSQLPKDRFSAERLKGVDSTLKIQPAKLEDSAVYLCASSLTGQGNYGYTFGSGTRLTVV.

The chain recombines TRBV11-1 with TRBJ2-7, with D possibly called TRBD1 or TRBD2 (5 bases each). In germline, CDR1 is SGHAT, CDR2 FQDESV (reference sequence). V shed 5 bases and J shed 3 bases, with 14 bases lying between them. The CDR3 runs 14 residues. DNA of the CDR3: TGTGCCAGCAGCCCCTTAGGGACCCGCTACGAGCAGTACTTC. Residues: CASSPLGTRYEQYF.

About this clone: Other DNA sequences of this sample code for an identical CDR3. The genes are TRBV5-6 and TRBJ2-7; D ambiguous. With 1 base removed from V and 6 bases from J, the gap between germline ends came to 5 bases. Germline lookup yields CDR1 SGHDT and CDR2 YYEEEE. The CDR3 totals 11 residues. The CDR3 loop is CASSLRSEQYF. The CDR3 bases are TGTGCCAGCAGCTTGCGGTCCGAGCAGTACTTC.

This clone was found once. The J gene is TRBJ2-4, the V gene TRBV27, with no clear D. The V and J ends lost 3 bases and 1 base respectively, with 7 bases between them. This CDR3 contains 14 residues. Germline CDR1 is MNHEY and CDR2 is SMNVEV (reference sequence). The CDR3 nucleotides are TGTGCCAGCAGTTTTGGATTCGCCAAAAACATTCAGTACTTC. This encodes CASSFGFAKNIQYF.

The J gene is TRBJ2-7, the V gene TRBV6-6, with D uncertain. Germline CDR1 reads MNHNY; CDR2 reads SVGAGI (reference sequence). The CDR3 is made up of 13 amino acids. V was trimmed by 6 bases and J by 3 bases, leaving 12 bases between them. This CDR3 reads CASRGRRGYEQYF. The DNA of the CDR3 is TGTGCCAGCAGAGGACGGCGCGGCTACGAGCAGTACTTC.

The J gene is TRBJ2-7, the V gene TRBV18; 8 nucleotides match TRBD1. This CDR3 has 18 residues. From germline, CDR1 is KGHSH and CDR2 LQKENI. The V gene end was trimmed by 0 bases and the J gene end by 5 bases; junction bases not matched to a gene: 15. Written as DNA, the CDR3 is TGTGCCAGCTCACCACCTGACGCGCTTGGCAGGGGGCCCCACGAGCAGTACTTC. Amino acid sequence: CASSPPDALGRGPHEQYF.

The CDR3 DNA reads TGTGCCAGCAGCGGACAGCCGGGACCCCAATACGAGCAGTACTTC. Translating gives CASSGQPGPQYEQYF. V is TRBV9 and J is TRBJ2-7; D might be TRBD1 or TRBD2, each matching 5 bases. This CDR3 is built from 15 residues. Between the trimmed V and J ends, which lost 3 bases and 4 bases, there was a span of 17 bases. Germline V lookup: CDR1 SGDLS, CDR2 YYNGEE. Together with reference TRBV9 and TRBJ2-7, the CDR3 gives the full variable domain: DSGVTQTPKHLITATGQRVTLRCSPRSGDLSVYWYQQSLDQGLQFLIQYYNGEERAKGNILERFSAQQFPDLHSELNLSSLELGDSALYFCASSGQPGPQYEQYFGPGTRLTVT.

V and J are TRBV19 and TRBJ1-4; a weak D match, TRBD1 (6 bases). The CDR3 spans 14 residues. V was shortened by 3 bases and J by 7 bases, with 12 bases between the two germline ends. Per the germline V gene, CDR1 is LNHDA and CDR2 is SQIVND (reference sequence). The CDR3 sequence: CASSMQGRTEKLFF. The CDR3 region has the DNA TGTGCCAGTAGTATGCAGGGGCGGACTGAAAAACTGTTTTTT.

The rearrangement links TRBV7-9 to TRBJ2-1; D is ambiguous. From germline, CDR1 is SEHNR and CDR2 FQNEAQ (reference sequence). This CDR3 is built from 13 residues. Trimming cost V 5 bases and J 2 bases, with 7 bases left between them. Written as DNA, the CDR3 is TGTGCCAGCAGCCGTGTGGCCTACAATGAGCAGTTCTTC. Translated: CASSRVAYNEQFF.

The chain uses TRBV5-4 and TRBJ2-7, with 8 positions matching TRBD2. There are 15 residues in the CDR3. Trimming cost V 0 bases and J 3 bases; bases outside gene matches: 5. From germline, CDR1 is SGHNT and CDR2 YYREEE (reference sequence). For the CDR3, the DNA is TGTGCCAGCAGCTTGGGACTAGCGAACGACTACGAGCAGTACTTC. Translating it yields CASSLGLANDYEQYF.

V usage is TRBV5-6 and J usage is TRBJ2-4; a possible D gene is TRBD1 (5 bases). CDR1 is SGHDT and CDR2 is YYEEEE in the germline V gene. This CDR3 region has 16 residues. Trimming removed 2 bases at V and 0 bases at J, with 12 bases between. The CDR3: CASSFRQSLAKNIQYF. In DNA, the CDR3 is TGTGCCAGCAGCTTCCGACAGTCACTAGCCAAAAACATTCAGTACTTC.

With respect to this clone: Sequence at one end of the junction differs from germline and may be a read error. The rearrangement uses TRBV6-6 and TRBJ2-7; tentative D call: TRBD1 (6 bases). The CDR3 loop spans 16 amino acids. Germline CDR1 and CDR2: MNHNY and SVGAGI (reference sequence). The CDR3: CASRRDTGYSSHEQYF. CDR3 DNA sequence: TGTGCCAGCAGAAGGGATACAGGGTATTCCTCCCACGAGCAGTACTTC.